This T cell receptor (beta chain) comes out of a study of vaccination and CD4 T cells after COVID-19. Cultured CD4+ T cell DNA was sequenced using the Oncomine TCR Beta short-read assay. TCRdb recomputed calls from the PCR reads with MiXCR, one row per CDR3 protein. The sample contains some 20,000 distinct CDR3 sequences, around 60% of which appear only once. This clonotype was detected only once. The antigen is unknown. Treatment here: approximately nine-day PBMC culture with coronavirus spike peptide pools or control peptides (ViraFEST assay). Findings and caveats of the study: Convalescent patients' clones that were vaccine-specific were spike mono-reactive in 304 of 307 cases.

The CDR3 consists of 12 residues. From germline, CDR1 is SEHNR and CDR2 FQNEAQ (reference sequence). Trimming took 3 bases from V and 5 from J, leaving 6 bases between them. Sequencing was carried out using CD4+ T cells from blood, cultured in vitro. This chain uses TRBV7-9 with TRBJ2-3, with D uncertain. The TCR sequence derives from a human donor who had recovered from COVID-19. The CDR3 reads CASSFSGDTQYF. In nucleotides, the CDR3 is TGTGCCAGCAGCTTCTCCGGAGATACGCAGTATTTT. The whole variable domain, remainder taken from reference TRBV7-9 and TRBJ2-3, is DTGVSQNPRHKITKRGQNVTFRCDPISEHNRLYWYRQTLGQGPEFLTYFQNEAQLEKSRLLSDRFSAERPKGSFSTLEIQRTEQGDSAMYLCASSFSGDTQYFGPGTRLTVL.